The T cell receptor beta chain described here comes from a study of T-cell reconstitution after alpha-beta-depleted transplantation in children (dated by TCRdb to the mid-2010s). Regarding the research as a whole: T-cell immune reconstitution after TCRalphabeta/CD19-depleted allogeneic hematopoietic cell transplantation in children was quantitatively tracked in the study by means of TCR repertoire profiling.

To prepare the library, PCR was applied. The sequencer listed for this sample is Illumina HiSeq 2500. TCR library preparation used molecular barcoding, with unique molecular identifiers applied to normalize quantification of the TCRbeta repertoire. In TCRdb, the public reads were trimmed at Q25 with fastp and aligned with MiXCR, with productive beta chains retained. Rows are unified per CDR3 protein, each entry keeping the most common DNA and genes. The sample table contains 98,000 or so distinct CDR3 sequences; only one count was recorded for about 22% of them. Around 21% of the sample belongs to the ten largest clones. Concerning this clonotype itself: Its target antigen remains unknown. One end of the junction is discordant with germline, which a read error may explain.

Taken with the paper, the label for treatment or condition translates to: allogeneic hematopoietic cell transplantation with graft depleted of TCRalphabeta T cells and CD19 B cells. The children who served as transplant recipients had been given grafts of TCRalphabeta/CD19-depleted allogeneic hematopoietic cells. CDR1 and CDR2 are read off the germline V gene as MGHRA and YSYEKL. Spanning cysteine to phenylalanine, the CDR3 consists of 17 amino acids. Only CDR3 DNA is held: 51 bases, read in frame from base 1. Overall study outcomes, separate from this receptor: The high TCRbeta diversity at day 60 in some patients was ascribed to recipient T cells and intrathymic progenitors that had survived conditioning. The apparently early alphabetaT-cell count recovery about two months after transplant was reportedly dependent on only several hundred rapidly expanded clones derived from non-depleted graft cells. Hyperexpanded clone frequencies declined over subsequent months; after one year, T-cell counts and TCRbeta diversity were mostly attributed to newly produced T cells.

This receptor chain uses TRBV4-1 and TRBJ1-5, and TRBD1 matches 7 of the central bases. The receptor was isolated from a boy younger than 10 with acute lymphoblastic leukemia, due to receive a stem cell transplant. This material consisted of PBMCs, taken before TCRalphabeta/CD19-depleted stem cell transplant. The encoded CDR3 is CASSQARQGGRNQRQHF. The DNA reads as follows: TGCGCCAGCAGCCAAGCTAGACAGGGCGGACGCAATCAGCGCCAGCATTTT.